A selection of T cell receptor beta chains follows, all from one sample in a study of OX40 agonist ivuxolimab in advanced cancers. TCRdb keeps only in-frame clones here, not all; method: immunoSEQ multiplex PCR. Of approximately 92,000 clones in the sample, roughly 95% were seen once. Sequenced here: CD4+ or CD8+ T cells sorted from blood, sampled in a trial of the OX40 agonist ivuxolimab. The receptors stem from an adult with an advanced solid tumor such as melanoma, head and neck, liver or kidney cancer. CDR3s include the opening cysteine and the closing phenylalanine or tryptophan. A D gene is named only where the DNA matches it firmly.

>TRBV10-1|TRBJ2-2|.
CASRAGPDAGELFF
TGCGCCAGCAGGGCCGGGCCCGATGCTGGGGAGCTGTTTTTT
>TRBV6-5|TRBJ2-7|TRBD2
CASRGTSSYEQYF
TGTGCCAGCAGGGGGACTAGTTCCTACGAGCAGTACTTC
>TRBV5-4|TRBJ2-7|.
CASSLYGSYEQYF
TGTGCCAGCAGCTTGTACGGCTCCTACGAGCAGTACTTC
>TRBV4-2|TRBJ2-5|.
CASSQLRDPEGTQYF
TGTGCCAGCAGCCAACTCCGGGACCCCGAAGGGACCCAGTACTTC
>TRBV11-2|TRBJ1-1|TRBD1
CASSFLQGAEAFF
TGTGCCAGCAGCTTTTTACAGGGGGCTGAAGCTTTCTTT
>TRBV13|TRBJ1-4|.
CASSLRRDEKLFF
TGTGCCAGCAGCTTAAGGAGGGATGAAAAACTGTTTTTT
>TRBV21-1|TRBJ2-3|.
CASTPVEISGTDTQYF
TGTGCCAGCACCCCGGTAGAAATAAGTGGGACAGATACGCAGTATTTT
>TRBV6-6|TRBJ2-7|.
CASSGRAVGEQYF
TGTGCCAGCAGTGGAAGGGCGGTGGGGGAGCAGTACTTC
>TRBV9|TRBJ2-1|.
CASSTNSYEQFF
TGTGCCAGCAGCACCAATAGCTATGAGCAGTTCTTC
>TRBV19|TRBJ2-3|TRBD1
CASSPRDRGDTQYF
TGTGCCAGTAGTCCGCGGGACAGGGGAGATACGCAGTATTTT
>TRBV6-6|TRBJ2-5|.
CASTGHQETQYF
TGTGCCAGCACAGGGCACCAAGAGACCCAGTACTTC
>TRBV19|TRBJ2-1|TRBD2
CASSLAGDNEQFF
TGTGCCAGCTCACTAGCGGGGGACAATGAGCAGTTCTTC
>TRBV7-3|TRBJ2-1|TRBD2
CASSLGLVPNEQFF
TGTGCCAGCAGCCTTGGACTAGTCCCCAATGAGCAGTTCTTC
>TRBV6-6|TRBJ1-2|TRBD1
CASSYSVDRVPIYTF
TGTGCCAGCAGTTACTCGGTTGACAGGGTACCCATCTACACCTTC
>TRBV7-2|TRBJ2-7|.
CASSQSEVTEQYF
TGTGCCAGCAGCCAATCGGAGGTTACCGAGCAGTACTTC
>TRBV5-6|TRBJ2-1|.
CASSLAENNEQFF
TGTGCCAGCAGCTTGGCAGAAAACAATGAGCAGTTCTTC
>TRBV7-3|TRBJ2-2|.
CASSLAPRGELFF
TGTGCCAGCAGCTTAGCGCCCCGCGGGGAGCTGTTTTTT
>TRBV4-1|TRBJ1-4|.
CASSLSGAEEKLFF
TGCGCCAGCAGCCTTAGTGGGGCAGAGGAGAAACTGTTTTTT
>TRBV2|TRBJ2-1|TRBD2
CASSVGGYNEQFF
TGTGCCAGCAGCGTCGGGGGGTACAATGAGCAGTTCTTC
>TRBV9|TRBJ2-5|.
CASSVGSGRGAPQETQYF
TGTGCCAGCAGCGTAGGAAGTGGGCGGGGCGCTCCGCAAGAGACCCAGTACTTC